This section outlines one T cell receptor (beta chain) sequence together with its context. The data belong to a study of blood T cell repertoires in COVID-19. About the research overall: Samples of COVID-19 (acute and convalescent) were obtained from the United States, Italy and Spain. The cDNA or gDNA used as material had been derived from T cells, B-cell-depleted T cells, or PBMCs.

Measured with immunoSEQ multiplex PCR; TCRdb has only the in-frame clones, and not every one. The sample consists of 200,000 to 250,000 clones, 82% of them appearing once. Sequencing input: peripheral blood. This clonotype was obtained from a woman of 80 years or more with acute or convalescent COVID-19.

CDR3 nucleotides: TGTGCCAGCAGCCAAGGGGACAGATCCTATGGCTACACCTTC. Its translation: CASSQGDRSYGYTF. V usage is TRBV3-1 (or the pseudogene TRBV3-2) and J usage is TRBJ1-2; 7 nucleotides match TRBD1. CDR3 size: 14 residues. Germline CDR1 and CDR2: LGHDT and YNNKEL (reference sequence). Trimming took 1 base from V and 4 from J; bases not matched to a gene: 3.